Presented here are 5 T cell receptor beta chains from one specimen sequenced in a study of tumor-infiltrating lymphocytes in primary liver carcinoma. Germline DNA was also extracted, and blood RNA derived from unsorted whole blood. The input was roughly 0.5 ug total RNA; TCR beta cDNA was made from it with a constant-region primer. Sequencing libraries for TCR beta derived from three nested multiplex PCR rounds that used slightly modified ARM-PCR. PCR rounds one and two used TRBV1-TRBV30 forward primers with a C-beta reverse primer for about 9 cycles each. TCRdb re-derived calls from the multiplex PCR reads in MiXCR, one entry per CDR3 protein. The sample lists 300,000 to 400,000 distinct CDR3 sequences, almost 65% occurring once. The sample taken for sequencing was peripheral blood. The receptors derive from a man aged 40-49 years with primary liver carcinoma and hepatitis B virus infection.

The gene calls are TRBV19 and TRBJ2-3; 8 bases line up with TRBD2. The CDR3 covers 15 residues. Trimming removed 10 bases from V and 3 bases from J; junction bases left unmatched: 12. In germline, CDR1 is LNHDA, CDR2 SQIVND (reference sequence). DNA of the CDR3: TGTGCCACGAAGGGACTTAGCGGGATAACAGATACGCAGTATTTT. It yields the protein CATKGLSGITDTQYF.

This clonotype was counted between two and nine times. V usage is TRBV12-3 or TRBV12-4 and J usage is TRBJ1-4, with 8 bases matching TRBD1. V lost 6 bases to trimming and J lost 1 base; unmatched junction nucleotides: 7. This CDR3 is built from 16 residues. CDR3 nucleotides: TGTGCCAGCAGCCTCACCGGACAGGGAACTAATGAAAAACTGTTTTTT. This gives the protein CASSLTGQGTNEKLFF.

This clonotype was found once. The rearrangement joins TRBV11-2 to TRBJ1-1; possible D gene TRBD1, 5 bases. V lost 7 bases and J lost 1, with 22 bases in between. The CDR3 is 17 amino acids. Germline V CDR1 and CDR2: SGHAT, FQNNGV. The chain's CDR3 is CASNPTAWDQKNTEAFF. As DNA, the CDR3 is TGTGCCAGCAACCCCACCGCGTGGGACCAAAAGAACACTGAAGCTTTCTTT.

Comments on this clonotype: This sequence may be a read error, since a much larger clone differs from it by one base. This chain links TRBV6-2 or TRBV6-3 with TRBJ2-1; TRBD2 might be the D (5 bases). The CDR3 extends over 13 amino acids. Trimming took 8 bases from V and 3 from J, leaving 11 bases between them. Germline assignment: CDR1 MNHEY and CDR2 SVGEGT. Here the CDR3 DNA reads TGTGCCAGCCGTCCCCGGGACTACAATGAGCAGTTCTTC. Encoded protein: CASRPRDYNEQFF.

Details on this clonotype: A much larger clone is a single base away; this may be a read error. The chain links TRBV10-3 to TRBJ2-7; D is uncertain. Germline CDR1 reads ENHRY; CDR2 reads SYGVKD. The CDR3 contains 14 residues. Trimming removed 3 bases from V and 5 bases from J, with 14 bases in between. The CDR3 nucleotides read TGTGCCATCAGTGAATTGGCGGAAGTTGACGAGCAGTACTTC. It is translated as CAISELAEVDEQYF.